This T cell receptor (beta chain) is drawn from a study of blood T cell repertoires in COVID-19. Study-level background: Sources were T cells, B-cell-depleted T cells, or PBMCs; the material itself was cDNA or gDNA.

The data were produced by immunoSEQ multiplex PCR, yet TCRdb's version contains in-frame clones alone and is incomplete. In the table there are roughly 200,000 clones, 81% of which are singletons. In Seattle, patients joined the study during active infection and were tracked longitudinally. The germline V gene has CDR1 MDHEN and CDR2 SYDVKM. Deletions cut 6 bases from V and 0 bases from J, with 23 bases between. The CDR3 has 18 amino acids. The clonotype comes from a woman aged 40 to 50 with COVID-19, enrolled during active disease. What was sequenced was peripheral blood. This sequence joins TRBV28 and TRBJ1-2, with a weak D call TRBD1 (5 bases). CDR3 amino acids: CASSGGRTRYSTNYGYTF. CDR3 DNA: TGTGCCAGCAGCGGGGGGAGAACCCGTTATAGTACTAACTATGGCTACACCTTC.